Listed below are T cell receptor beta chains from one sample, sequenced in a study. TCRdb redid the calling of the 5' RACE reads with MiXCR, one entry per CDR3 protein. Of 50,000 to 75,000 distinct CDR3 sequences listed, roughly 23% are singletons. Sequencing was performed on memory CD4+ T cells sorted from a lymph node. The receptor set was obtained from a female donor with breast cancer. CDR3s include the opening cysteine and the closing phenylalanine or tryptophan. The order of the fields is D gene, V gene, J gene, clone size, CDR3 DNA, CDR3 protein. A D gene is named only where the DNA matches it firmly. Only some rows state a clone size, as once, few, many or a class for expanded clones.

D gene: .; V gene: TRBV5-5; J gene: TRBJ1-4; clone size: .; CDR3 DNA: TGTGCCAGCAGCTTGGATGGGAATACTAATGAAAAACTGTTTTTT; CDR3 protein: CASSLDGNTNEKLFF
D gene: .; V gene: TRBV6-5; J gene: TRBJ2-4; clone size: many; CDR3 DNA: TGTGCCAGCAGGCCCCTTGGGGGAGCCAAAAACATTCAGTACTTC; CDR3 protein: CASRPLGGAKNIQYF
D gene: .; V gene: TRBV4-1; J gene: TRBJ1-2; clone size: .; CDR3 DNA: TGCGCCAGCAGCCACGCAAAGGGGAACAGGGTGACCTATGGCTACACCTTC; CDR3 protein: CASSHAKGNRVTYGYTF
D gene: .; V gene: TRBV12-5; J gene: TRBJ2-5; clone size: few; CDR3 DNA: TGTGCTAGTGGTTCTCCGGGACGGGAAGAGACCCAGTACTTC; CDR3 protein: CASGSPGREETQYF
D gene: .; V gene: TRBV24-1; J gene: TRBJ2-1; clone size: .; CDR3 DNA: TGTGCCACCAGTTCGACAGTTTCCTACAACGAGCAGTTCTTC; CDR3 protein: CATSSTVSYNEQFF
D gene: .; V gene: TRBV7-2; J gene: TRBJ2-2; clone size: .; CDR3 DNA: TGTGCCAGCAGCTCCCGGACAGTCAACACCGGGGAGCTGTTTTTT; CDR3 protein: CASSSRTVNTGELFF
D gene: TRBD2; V gene: TRBV20-1; J gene: TRBJ2-1; clone size: .; CDR3 DNA: TGCAGTGCAGATAGCGGGGTAAGGGCAAATGAGCAGTTCTTC; CDR3 protein: CSADSGVRANEQFF
D gene: .; V gene: TRBV12-3/TRBV12-4; J gene: TRBJ1-1; clone size: .; CDR3 DNA: TGTGCCAGCAGTGGAAACCCAGGGGTGGGCACTGAAGCTTTCTTT; CDR3 protein: CASSGNPGVGTEAFF
D gene: .; V gene: TRBV7-2; J gene: TRBJ2-2; clone size: few; CDR3 DNA: TGTGCCAGCAGCTTAGAATCCTGGACCGGGGAGCTGTTTTTT; CDR3 protein: CASSLESWTGELFF
D gene: .; V gene: TRBV7-9; J gene: TRBJ2-5; clone size: few; CDR3 DNA: TGTGCCAGCAGCACATTTTACCAAGAGACCCAGTACTTC; CDR3 protein: CASSTFYQETQYF
D gene: TRBD1; V gene: TRBV24-1; J gene: TRBJ1-2; clone size: medium-sized; CDR3 DNA: TGTGCCACCAGTGAGGACAGGTACTATGGCTACACCTTC; CDR3 protein: CATSEDRYYGYTF
D gene: .; V gene: TRBV7-9; J gene: TRBJ2-2; clone size: .; CDR3 DNA: TGTGCCAGCAGCACGGACTCGATGGCGGTCGGGGAGCTGTTTTTT; CDR3 protein: CASSTDSMAVGELFF